A selection of T cell receptor beta chains follows, all from one sample in a study of T-cell reconstitution after alpha-beta-depleted transplantation in children. TCRdb ran MiXCR on the PCR reads and lists one entry per CDR3 protein. The sample lists over 200,000 distinct CDR3 sequences, around 10% occurring once. The sequences come from PBMCs from the stem cell graft donor, collected from the stem cell graft. The receptor source for this set is a human donor who donated a stem cell graft to a child with acute lymphoblastic leukemia. The CDR3 runs from the conserved cysteine through the conserved F or W. Fields, in order: J gene, V gene, D gene, clone size, CDR3 protein, CDR3 DNA. The D gene is left open where the match is weak. Not every row has a clone size; where given, it reads once, few, many or a size class.

J: TRBJ2-7; V: TRBV5-1; D: .; size: many; CDR3: CASSSGGGGEQYF; DNA: TGCGCCAGCAGCTCTGGGGGAGGGGGTGAGCAGTACTTC
J: TRBJ1-1; V: TRBV9; D: .; size: few; CDR3: CASSVVGPNTEAFF; DNA: TGTGCCAGCAGCGTAGTTGGTCCGAACACTGAAGCTTTCTTT
J: TRBJ2-2; V: TRBV5-4; D: .; size: many; CDR3: CASSLGGNPNTGELFF; DNA: TGTGCCAGCAGCTTGGGTGGGAATCCAAACACCGGGGAGCTGTTTTTT
J: TRBJ1-6; V: TRBV5-5; D: TRBD1; size: .; CDR3: CASSLEQGSSPLHF; DNA: TGTGCCAGCAGCTTGGAACAGGGGAGCTCACCCCTCCACTTT
J: TRBJ2-3; V: TRBV20-1; D: .; size: .; CDR3: CSAPGFLGADTQYF; DNA: TGCAGTGCTCCTGGGTTTCTAGGCGCAGATACGCAGTATTTT
J: TRBJ2-3; V: TRBV5-1; D: .; size: few; CDR3: CASSWGRDTDTQYF; DNA: TGCGCCAGCAGCTGGGGCAGGGACACAGATACGCAGTATTTT
J: TRBJ1-3; V: TRBV5-1; D: .; size: .; CDR3: CASSSGDLLGNTIYF; DNA: TGCGCCAGCAGCTCCGGGGACCTTCTCGGAAACACCATATATTTT
J: TRBJ1-3; V: TRBV10-3; D: .; size: many; CDR3: CAISPQPSSGNTIYF; DNA: TGTGCCATCAGTCCCCAGCCCAGCTCTGGAAACACCATATATTTT
J: TRBJ1-1; V: TRBV29-1; D: TRBD1; size: few; CDR3: CSGGTGMGTEAFF; DNA: TGCAGCGGTGGGACAGGGATGGGCACTGAAGCTTTCTTT
J: TRBJ2-5; V: TRBV18; D: .; size: few; CDR3: CASSPMAQYF; DNA: TGTGCCAGCTCACCGATGGCCCAGTACTTC
J: TRBJ2-2; V: TRBV10-3; D: .; size: many; CDR3: CAISESSHTGELFF; DNA: TGTGCCATCAGTGAGTCCAGCCATACCGGGGAGCTGTTTTTT
J: TRBJ2-1; V: TRBV12-3/TRBV12-4; D: TRBD1; size: few; CDR3: CASSFRAGGSREQFF; DNA: TGTGCCAGCAGTTTCCGGGCAGGGGGATCCCGGGAGCAGTTCTTC
J: TRBJ1-1; V: TRBV12-3/TRBV12-4; D: .; size: many; CDR3: CASSSRANTEAFF; DNA: TGTGCCAGCAGCTCCCGGGCGAACACTGAAGCTTTCTTT
J: TRBJ2-5; V: TRBV5-1; D: TRBD1; size: few; CDR3: CASSGGQRDETQYF; DNA: TGCGCCAGCAGCGGGGGACAGAGGGATGAGACCCAGTACTTC
J: TRBJ1-1; V: TRBV12-3/TRBV12-4; D: .; size: .; CDR3: CASRWTAINTEAFF; DNA: TGTGCCAGCAGGTGGACAGCGATAAACACTGAAGCTTTCTTT
J: TRBJ1-2; V: TRBV20-1; D: TRBD1; size: .; CDR3: CCASGHTRDRGSSGYTF; DNA: TGCTGTGCTAGCGGCCACACGCGAGACAGGGGTTCGAGTGGCTACACCTTC
J: TRBJ1-2; V: TRBV10-3; D: .; size: many; CDR3: CAISGAQGPTGDGYTF; DNA: TGTGCCATCAGTGGGGCCCAGGGACCCACCGGGGATGGCTACACCTTC
J: TRBJ1-1; V: TRBV3-1; D: .; size: few; CDR3: CASSQEAGTTEAFF; DNA: TGTGCCAGCAGCCAAGAGGCAGGGACCACTGAAGCTTTCTTT
J: TRBJ1-2; V: TRBV27; D: .; size: many; CDR3: CASSLQGEGYTF; DNA: TGTGCCAGCAGTTTACAGGGAGAGGGCTACACCTTC
J: TRBJ2-1; V: TRBV27; D: .; size: many; CDR3: CASSLSLPSLFYNEQFF; DNA: TGTGCCAGCAGTTTATCCCTACCTTCGCTATTCTACAATGAGCAGTTCTTC
J: TRBJ2-3; V: TRBV11-2; D: .; size: .; CDR3: CASSPGVLQYF; DNA: TGTGCCAGCAGCCCCGGGGTGCTGCAGTATTTT
J: TRBJ2-1; V: TRBV9; D: TRBD1; size: few; CDR3: CASSGTGTGLYNEQFF; DNA: TGTGCCAGCAGCGGGACCGGGACAGGCCTCTACAATGAGCAGTTCTTC
J: TRBJ2-1; V: TRBV30; D: TRBD2; size: few; CDR3: CAWSGTSGGGEQFF; DNA: TGTGCCTGGAGTGGGACTAGCGGGGGTGGTGAGCAGTTCTTC
J: TRBJ2-3; V: TRBV24-1; D: TRBD2; size: few; CDR3: CATSDPGLADTQYF; DNA: TGTGCCACCAGTGACCCCGGACTAGCTGATACGCAGTATTTT
J: TRBJ1-5; V: TRBV15; D: .; size: many; CDR3: CATSRGTGFSGNQPQHF; DNA: TGTGCCACCAGCAGAGGAACAGGATTCTCGGGCAATCAGCCCCAGCATTTT
J: TRBJ1-3; V: TRBV6-5; D: .; size: .; CDR3: CASSLGGQGRNTIYF; DNA: TGTGCCAGCAGTTTGGGGGGGCAGGGACGAAACACCATATATTTT
J: TRBJ2-3; V: TRBV28; D: TRBD2; size: few; CDR3: CASSFRASGGITDTQYF; DNA: TGTGCCAGCAGTTTTCGGGCTAGCGGGGGGATCACAGATACGCAGTATTTT
J: TRBJ1-1; V: TRBV7-9; D: .; size: many; CDR3: CASSPYAEAFF; DNA: TGTGCCAGCAGCCCATACGCTGAAGCTTTCTTT
J: TRBJ1-5; V: TRBV11-2; D: .; size: many; CDR3: CASSLHRDSNQPQHF; DNA: TGTGCCAGCAGCCTACACAGGGACAGCAATCAGCCCCAGCATTTT
J: TRBJ2-2; V: TRBV12-3/TRBV12-4; D: TRBD1; size: many; CDR3: CASSLASGQGDTGELFF; DNA: TGTGCCAGCAGTTTAGCCTCAGGACAGGGGGACACCGGGGAGCTGTTTTTT
J: TRBJ1-1; V: TRBV6-1; D: .; size: .; CDR3: CASRRGESTEAFF; DNA: TGTGCCAGCAGAAGAGGGGAAAGCACTGAAGCTTTCTTT
J: TRBJ1-2; V: TRBV5-1; D: TRBD1; size: many; CDR3: CASSLDSRWGQIDYGYTF; DNA: TGCGCCAGCAGCTTGGATAGTCGGTGGGGACAGATTGACTATGGCTACACCTTC
J: TRBJ2-1; V: TRBV7-8; D: .; size: .; CDR3: CASSLAVSSYNEQFF; DNA: TGTGCCAGCAGCTTAGCGGTTAGCTCCTACAATGAGCAGTTCTTC
J: TRBJ2-7; V: TRBV7-2; D: .; size: .; CDR3: CASSHLFGGSSYEQYF; DNA: TGTGCCAGCAGCCACCTGTTTGGGGGTAGCTCCTACGAGCAGTACTTC